These 28 T cell receptor beta chains were all obtained from the same sample, sequenced in a study of blood T cell repertoires in COVID-19. Sequencing used immunoSEQ multiplex PCR; TCRdb keeps in-frame clones, though not all of them. The sample includes 99,000 or so clones, 80% to 90% of them seen just once. The sequenced sample consisted of peripheral blood. The origin of the receptors is a man aged 50-60 years with COVID-19, enrolled during active disease.

This sequence joins TRBV11-2 and TRBJ2-3, with 11 bases aligning to TRBD2. With V trimmed by 5 bases and J by 0 bases, 13 bases remained unmatched. CDR3 length: 19 residues. Germline V gene lookup returns CDR1 SGHAT and CDR2 FQNNGV. CDR3 nucleotides: TGTGCCAGCAGCCCTCTAGCGGGGGGTAGAGGCGGTAGCACAGATACGCAGTATTTT. Its protein product is CASSPLAGGRGGSTDTQYF.

The chain joins TRBV5-8 to TRBJ2-4; D perhaps matches TRBD1 (6 bases). The CDR3 runs 13 residues. Germline values: CDR1 SGHTS, CDR2 YDEGEE. V was cut by 0 bases and J by 8 bases, with 9 bases left in between. The CDR3 protein is CASSLVQGDIQYF. Here the CDR3 DNA reads TGTGCCAGCAGCTTGGTACAGGGAGACATTCAGTACTTC.

The J gene is TRBJ1-1, the V gene TRBV6-2 or TRBV6-3, with D tentatively TRBD1 (5 bases). V was cut by 5 bases and J by 8 bases, with 9 bases left in between. This CDR3 contains 11 residues. Germline V gives CDR1 MNHEY, CDR2 SVGEGT. As DNA, the CDR3 is TGTGCCAGCAGTAGGGCAGGGGAAGCTTTCTTT. Translating it yields CASSRAGEAFF.

This clone was seen just once. The genes are TRBV29-1 and TRBJ2-7; tentative D call: TRBD2 (5 bases). Per germline, CDR1 SQVTM and CDR2 ANQGSEA. The CDR3 is made up of 14 amino acids. The ends were cut back, 5 bases at V and 6 bases at J, with 20 bases in the middle. The CDR3 reads CSVYTGPVGSEQYF. The CDR3 bases are TGCAGCGTTTATACCGGGCCTGTGGGGAGCGAGCAGTACTTC.

The DNA of the CDR3 is TGCAGCGTTGTTTCCCCGAGCACAGATACGCAGTATTTT. Amino acids: CSVVSPSTDTQYF. The rearrangement uses TRBV29-1 and TRBJ2-3; no reliable D call. V lost 4 bases, J lost 0 bases, and 8 bases lay in between. The CDR3 is 13 amino acids. The germline V gene has CDR1 SQVTM and CDR2 ANQGSEA.

The chain has TRBV7-2 and TRBJ2-7; 11 positions match TRBD2. The V and J ends lost 6 bases and 7 bases, in that order; junction bases with no gene match: 11. Germline-derived CDR1 and CDR2 are SGHTA and FQGNSA. This CDR3 comprises 15 residues. Here the CDR3 DNA reads TGTGCCAGCAGTCCACTAGCGGGGGCACGTCGGGAGCAGTACTTC. This gives the protein CASSPLAGARREQYF.

The chain employs TRBV4-1 and TRBJ2-2; 9 nucleotides match TRBD1. V lost 1 base, J lost 6 bases, and 3 bases stayed unmatched. The CDR3 extends over 15 amino acids. Germline V CDR1 and CDR2: MGHRA, YSYEKL. CDR3 sequence: CASSQVGTGSGELFF. CDR3 nucleotides: TGCGCCAGCAGCCAAGTTGGGACAGGGTCCGGGGAGCTGTTTTTT.

The chain recombines TRBV21-1 with TRBJ2-5; TRBD1, the table's D call, was not compared with the DNA. TRBV21-1 constitutes a pseudogene. The CDR3 is made up of 14 amino acids. DNA of the CDR3: TGTGCCAGCAGCCCTCGACAGGGAGAACAGACCCAGTACTTC. As protein: CASSPRQGEQTQYF.

This chain links TRBV28 with TRBJ1-1; no clear D. This CDR3 is 13 amino acids long. Looked up from germline, CDR1 is MDHEN and CDR2 is SYDVKM. V was pared by 3 bases and J by 4 bases, with 9 bases between. CDR3 coding DNA: TGTGCCAGCAGTTTGGAGAGGGCCACTGAAGCTTTCTTT. Translated, it gives CASSLERATEAFF.

This sequence joins TRBV7-9 and TRBJ2-1, with a tentative D call TRBD2 (5 bases). The CDR3 length is 13 residues. Germline V gene sequence: CDR1 SEHNR, CDR2 FQNEAQ (reference sequence). V was shortened by 5 bases and J by 0 bases, with 5 bases between the two germline ends. The CDR3: CASSRGSYNEQFF. CDR3 bases: TGTGCCAGCAGCCGGGGCTCCTACAATGAGCAGTTCTTC.

This clone has only one observation. The rearrangement links TRBV11-2 to TRBJ2-3, with D unclear. This CDR3 comprises 14 residues. Germline loops: CDR1 SGHAT, CDR2 FQNNGV. V lost 0 bases and J lost 4, with 8 bases in between. DNA for the CDR3: TGTGCCAGCAGCTTAGATCTGGCGGCAGATACGCAGTATTTT. Residues: CASSLDLAADTQYF.

The chain employs TRBV5-4 and TRBJ1-1, with TRBD1 matching 7 bases. This CDR3 spans 16 amino acids. Germline trimming cut 0 bases from V and 10 bases from J; bases unmatched to any gene: 15. Germline loops: CDR1 SGHNT, CDR2 YYREEE (reference sequence). The CDR3 loop reads CASSLGYRGEGERAFF. Here the CDR3 DNA reads TGTGCCAGCAGCTTGGGTTACAGGGGAGAGGGGGAAAGAGCTTTCTTT.

V is TRBV4-1 and J is TRBJ2-7; D perhaps matches TRBD2 (5 bases). Trimming stripped 1 base from V and 9 bases from J, with 13 bases between. Germline CDR1 MGHRA, CDR2 YSYEKL. The CDR3 is 13 amino acids. The DNA for the CDR3 is TGCGCCAGCAGCCAAGGGGTGGACTCCGGGCAGTACTTC. It translates to CASSQGVDSGQYF.

The CDR3 spells CATSDQQGNYGYTF. The CDR3 DNA is TGTGCCACCAGTGACCAACAGGGGAACTATGGCTACACCTTC. This chain connects TRBV24-1 to TRBJ1-2; TRBD1 matches 7 bases. Looked up from germline, CDR1 is KGHDR and CDR2 is SFDVKD. V lost 4 bases to trimming and J lost 2 bases; unmatched junction nucleotides: 3. This CDR3 has 14 amino acids.

The genes are TRBV5-6 and TRBJ2-2; 8 positions agree with TRBD1. The CDR3 covers 15 residues. J gave up 3 bases and V 5 bases, and 6 bases lay outside the gene matches. The germline CDR1 and CDR2 sequences are SGHDT and YYEEEE. The CDR3 reads CASSTTGEDTGELFF. In DNA, the CDR3 is TGTGCCAGCAGTACGACAGGGGAGGACACCGGGGAGCTGTTTTTT.

This clone was detected only once. V usage is TRBV12-3 or TRBV12-4 and J usage is TRBJ1-1; no firm D call. The CDR3 has 13 amino acids. The ends were cut back, 2 bases at V and 1 base at J, with 5 bases in the middle. The CDR3 sequence: CASSLLANTEAFF. The CDR3 DNA is TGTGCCAGCAGTTTATTGGCGAACACTGAAGCTTTCTTT.

Here the CDR3 reads CASNRQGAGNQPQHF. DNA for the CDR3: TGTGCCAGCAATAGACAGGGGGCGGGCAATCAGCCCCAGCATTTT. V usage is TRBV28 and J usage is TRBJ1-5, with TRBD1 identical over 10 bases. CDR3 length: 15 amino acids. The V gene end was trimmed by 7 bases and the J gene end by 2 bases; junction bases not matched to a gene: 5. Germline CDR1 and CDR2: MDHEN and SYDVKM.

CDR3 amino acids: CASSIVPGGTEAFF. Written as DNA, the CDR3 is TGTGCCAGTAGTATAGTTCCGGGAGGGACTGAAGCTTTCTTT. The V gene is TRBV19, the J gene TRBJ1-1; D unclear. V was pared by 1 base and J by 5 bases, with 11 bases between. CDR3 length equals 14 residues. The V gene's germline CDR1 is LNHDA and CDR2 SQIVND (reference sequence).

The rearrangement uses TRBV10-2 and TRBJ1-5, with a tentative D call TRBD1 (6 bases). The CDR3 runs to 13 residues. Trimming left V 8 bases short and J 4 bases short, with 12 bases between. Germline assignment: CDR1 WSHSY and CDR2 SAAADI. CDR3 sequence reads: CASGQLGNQPQHF. CDR3 DNA sequence: TGCGCCAGCGGACAGTTGGGGAATCAGCCCCAGCATTTT.

The chain couples TRBV7-3 to TRBJ2-2; TRBD1 matches 7 bases. The germline V gene has CDR1 SGHTA and CDR2 FQGTGA. The CDR3 is 14 amino acids. J gave up 4 bases and V 3 bases, and 2 bases lay outside the gene matches. CDR3 sequence reads: CASSFSGGTGELFF. CDR3 nucleotide sequence: TGTGCCAGCAGCTTTTCAGGGGGCACCGGGGAGCTGTTTTTT.

The chain links TRBV5-1 to TRBJ2-2; tentative D call: TRBD1 (6 bases). Looked up from germline, CDR1 is SGHRS and CDR2 is YFSETQ. The CDR3 has 14 amino acids. V shed 1 base and J shed 6 bases, with 10 bases lying between them. The CDR3 bases are TGCGCCAGCAGCTTGACAGGGCCTGCCGGGGAGCTGTTTTTT. Encoded protein: CASSLTGPAGELFF.

The chain recombines TRBV10-1 with TRBJ2-3, with 9 bases that match TRBD2. V lost 3 bases to trimming and J lost 6 bases; unmatched junction nucleotides: 4. Germline V gives CDR1 WNHNN, CDR2 SYGVQD (reference sequence). CDR3 length: 14 amino acids. CDR3 in DNA: TGCGCCAGCAGTGATAGCGGGGGCCTGGATACGCAGTATTTT. Translating it yields CASSDSGGLDTQYF.

There are a few counts of this clone. The rearrangement joins TRBV5-1 to TRBJ1-2; D is ambiguous. CDR3 length: 14 amino acids. V lost 2 bases to trimming and J lost 4 bases, with 12 bases between them. Germline V gives CDR1 SGHRS, CDR2 YFSETQ. The CDR3 is CASSFDDIPYGYTF. CDR3 nucleotides: TGCGCCAGCAGCTTCGACGACATTCCCTATGGCTACACCTTC. The whole variable domain, filled in from reference TRBV5-1 and TRBJ1-2, reads KAGVTQTPRYLIKTRGQQVTLSCSPISGHRSVSWYQQTPGQGLQFLFEYFSETQRNKGNFPGRFSGRQFSNSRSEMNVSTLELGDSALYLCASSFDDIPYGYTFGSGTRLTVV.

V usage is TRBV7-2 and J usage is TRBJ2-3; 9 positions match TRBD2. There are 17 residues in the CDR3. V trimming: 5 bases; J trimming: 1 base; junction bases outside the gene matches: 10. Per the germline V gene, CDR1 is SGHTA and CDR2 is FQGNSA. CDR3 DNA: TGTGCCAGCAGCCCTTTGCGGGGGGGCCGTGGCACAGATACGCAGTATTTT. Its translation: CASSPLRGGRGTDTQYF.

V usage is TRBV28 and J usage is TRBJ1-1, with a weak D call TRBD1 (6 bases). CDR3 length: 14 residues. Trimming removed 2 bases at V and 4 bases at J, with 11 bases between. CDR1 is MDHEN and CDR2 is SYDVKM in the germline V gene. CDR3 region: CASSLVLGGTEAFF. The CDR3 DNA sequence: TGTGCCAGCAGTTTAGTATTAGGGGGCACTGAAGCTTTCTTT. The variable domain in full, completed from reference TRBV28 and TRBJ1-1, reads DVKVTQSSRYLVKRTGEKVFLECVQDMDHENMFWYRQDPGLGLRLIYFSYDVKMKEKGDIPEGYSVSREKKERFSLILESASTNQTSMYLCASSLVLGGTEAFFGQGTRLTVV.

This clone appeared a few times. This sequence joins TRBV6-5 and TRBJ1-1; D gene uncertain. Germline V lookup: CDR1 MNHEY, CDR2 SVGAGI. The CDR3 is 13 amino acids. Trimming pared 4 bases from V and 3 bases from J, leaving 9 bases between. The CDR3 sequence is CASSSRPDTEAFF. As DNA, the CDR3 is TGTGCCAGCAGTTCCAGGCCCGACACTGAAGCTTTCTTT.

The CDR3 is CASTSSRGSFEKLFF. The DNA of the CDR3 is TGTGCCAGCACCTCTTCCAGGGGAAGTTTTGAAAAACTGTTTTTT. The V gene is TRBV27, the J gene TRBJ1-4, with D possibly being TRBD1 (6 bases). The V gene's germline CDR1 is MNHEY and CDR2 SMNVEV (reference sequence). This CDR3 has 15 residues. Trimming left V 7 bases short and J 7 bases short, with 19 bases between.

This sequence joins TRBV27 and TRBJ1-2, with 8 bases that match TRBD1. Trimming cost V 6 bases and J 4 bases; bases outside gene matches: 10. The CDR3 loop spans 15 amino acids. Germline CDR1 is MNHEY and CDR2 is SMNVEV (reference sequence). The CDR3 DNA is TGTGCCAGCAGGCGTGTCGACAGGGGACTCTATGGCTACACCTTC. The encoded protein is CASRRVDRGLYGYTF.